This T cell receptor beta chain was obtained from a study of control samples from healthy donors and cancer patients. Assay: immunoSEQ multiplex PCR; the TCRdb copy retains only in-frame clones and omits some. Among under 65,000 clones, more than 70% were seen once, and the ten largest hold about 13%. CDR3 length equals 11 residues. The germline CDR1 and CDR2 sequences are SGHTA and FQGNSA. V dropped 3 bases and J dropped 10 bases, with 7 bases sitting between them. This clone was detected once. Specimen: PBMCs. This chain joins TRBV7-2 and TRBJ2-1; D is possibly TRBD1 (5 bases). The receptor was derived from an older woman with lung cancer. CDR3 in amino acids: CASSFRVEQFF. The CDR3 coding sequence is TGTGCCAGCAGCTTCAGGGTGGAGCAGTTCTTC.